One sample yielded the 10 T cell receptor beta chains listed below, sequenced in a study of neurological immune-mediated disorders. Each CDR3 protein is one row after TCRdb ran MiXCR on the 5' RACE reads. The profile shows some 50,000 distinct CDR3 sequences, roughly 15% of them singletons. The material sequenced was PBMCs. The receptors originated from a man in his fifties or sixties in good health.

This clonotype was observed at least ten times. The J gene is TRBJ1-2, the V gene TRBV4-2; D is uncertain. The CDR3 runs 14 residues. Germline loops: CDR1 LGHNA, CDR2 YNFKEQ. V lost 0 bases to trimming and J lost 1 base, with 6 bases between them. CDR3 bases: TGTGCCAGCAGCCAAGAGATCATTAACTATGGCTACACCTTC. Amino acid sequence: CASSQEIINYGYTF.

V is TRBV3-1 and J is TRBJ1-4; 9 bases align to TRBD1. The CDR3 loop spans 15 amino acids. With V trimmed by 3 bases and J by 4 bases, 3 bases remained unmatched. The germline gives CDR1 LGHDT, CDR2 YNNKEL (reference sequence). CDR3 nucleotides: TGTGCCAGCAGCCATTCGGACAGGGGTAATGAAAAACTGTTTTTT. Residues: CASSHSDRGNEKLFF.

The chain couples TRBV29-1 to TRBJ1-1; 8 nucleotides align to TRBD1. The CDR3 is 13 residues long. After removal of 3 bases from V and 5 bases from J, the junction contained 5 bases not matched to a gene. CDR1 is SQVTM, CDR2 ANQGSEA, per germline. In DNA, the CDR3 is TGCAGCGTTGATAACAGGGGGGGAACTGAAGCTTTCTTT. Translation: CSVDNRGGTEAFF.

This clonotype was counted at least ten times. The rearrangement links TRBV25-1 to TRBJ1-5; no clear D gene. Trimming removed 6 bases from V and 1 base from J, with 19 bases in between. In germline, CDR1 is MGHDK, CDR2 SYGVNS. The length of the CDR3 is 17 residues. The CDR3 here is CASRLTATVMSNQPQHF. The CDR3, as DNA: TGTGCCAGCAGGCTAACCGCAACGGTTATGAGCAATCAGCCCCAGCATTTT.

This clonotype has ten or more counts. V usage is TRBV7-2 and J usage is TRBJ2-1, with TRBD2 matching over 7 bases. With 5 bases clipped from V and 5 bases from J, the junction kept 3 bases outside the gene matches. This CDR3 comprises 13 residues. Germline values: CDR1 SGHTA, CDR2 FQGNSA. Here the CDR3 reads CASSQGLHNEQFF. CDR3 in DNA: TGTGCCAGCAGCCAGGGACTACACAATGAGCAGTTCTTC.

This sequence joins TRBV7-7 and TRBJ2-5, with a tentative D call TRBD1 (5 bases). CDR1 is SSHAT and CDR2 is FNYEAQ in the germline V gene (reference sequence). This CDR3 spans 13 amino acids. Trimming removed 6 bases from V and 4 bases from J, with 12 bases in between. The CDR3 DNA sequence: TGTGCCAGCAGATTACCAGGGTCAGAGACCCAGTACTTC. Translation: CASRLPGSETQYF.

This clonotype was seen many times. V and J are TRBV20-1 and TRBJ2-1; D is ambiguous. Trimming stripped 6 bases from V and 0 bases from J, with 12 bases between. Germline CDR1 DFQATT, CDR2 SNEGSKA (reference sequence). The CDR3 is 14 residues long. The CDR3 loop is CSASARSSYNEQFF. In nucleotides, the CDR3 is TGCAGTGCATCGGCTAGGAGCTCCTACAATGAGCAGTTCTTC.

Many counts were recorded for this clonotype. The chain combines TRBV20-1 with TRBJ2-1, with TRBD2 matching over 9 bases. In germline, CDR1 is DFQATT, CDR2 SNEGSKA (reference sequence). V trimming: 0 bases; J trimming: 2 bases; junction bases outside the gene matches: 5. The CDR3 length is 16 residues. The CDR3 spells CSARDSGSAPYNEQFF. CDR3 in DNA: TGCAGTGCTAGAGATAGCGGGAGCGCCCCCTACAATGAGCAGTTCTTC.

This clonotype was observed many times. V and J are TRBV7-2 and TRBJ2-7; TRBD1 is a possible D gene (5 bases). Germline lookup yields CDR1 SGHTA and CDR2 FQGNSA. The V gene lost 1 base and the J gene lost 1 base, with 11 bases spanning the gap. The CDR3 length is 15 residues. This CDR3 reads CASSLDFRVSYEQYF. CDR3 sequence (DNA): TGTGCCAGCAGCTTAGACTTCAGGGTTTCCTACGAGCAGTACTTC.

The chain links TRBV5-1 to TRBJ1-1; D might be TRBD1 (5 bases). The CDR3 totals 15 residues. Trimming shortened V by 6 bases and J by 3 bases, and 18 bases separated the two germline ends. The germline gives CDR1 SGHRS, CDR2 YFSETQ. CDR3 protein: CASNKRQGGDTEAFF. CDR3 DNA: TGCGCCAGCAACAAAAGACAAGGAGGGGACACTGAAGCTTTCTTT.